The 20 T cell receptor beta chains below come from one sample, sequenced in a study of T cell repertoires in cytomegalovirus infection. Which antigens these TCRs recognize remains unknown. MiXCR was run by TCRdb on the reads, yielding one entry per CDR3 protein. The table has hundreds of thousands of distinct CDR3 sequences, around 29% seen once. Material: cultured PBMCs, obtained from culture after CMV antigen stimulation. The receptors here all came from a human donor in good health (CMV status not recorded). Some clones in this sample may be carry-over from other donors' samples.

This clonotype was observed at least ten times. The CDR3 DNA is TGTGCCAGCAGTTTGGGCAGCGCATACGTGGGTAGGGACACTGAAGCTTTCTTT. Protein: CASSLGSAYVGRDTEAFF. The gene calls are TRBV12-3 or TRBV12-4 and TRBJ1-1; no clear D gene. V lost 3 bases, J lost 3 bases, and 23 bases lay in between. The CDR3 loop spans 18 amino acids.

The chain links TRBV20-1 to TRBJ1-1; D possibly corresponds to TRBD1 (5 bases). The CDR3 length is 13 residues. Germline CDR1 and CDR2: DFQATT and SNEGSKA (reference sequence). With 3 bases removed from V and 3 bases from J, the gap between germline ends came to 11 bases. The CDR3 is CSAREGQDTEAFF. CDR3 in DNA: TGCAGTGCTAGGGAGGGGCAGGACACTGAAGCTTTCTTT.

This clonotype came up a few times. The rearrangement links TRBV12-3 or TRBV12-4 to TRBJ2-7; no definite D call. The CDR3 runs to 15 residues. The V and J ends lost 8 bases and 3 bases respectively, with 20 bases between them. The chain's CDR3 is CASASSSLALYEQYF. CDR3 DNA: TGTGCCAGCGCTTCGTCAAGCCTCGCCCTCTACGAGCAGTACTTC.

The CDR3 loop reads CASSLAVTSGAYNEQFF. As DNA, the CDR3 is TGTGCCAGCAGTTTAGCGGTGACTAGCGGCGCCTACAATGAGCAGTTCTTC. The chain employs TRBV12-3 or TRBV12-4 and TRBJ2-1; 9 bases align to TRBD2. The CDR3 has 17 amino acids. J gave up 2 bases and V 0 bases, and 5 bases lay outside the gene matches.

This clonotype was seen more than once but under ten times. This chain connects TRBV5-4 to TRBJ2-3; D unclear. Trimming took 3 bases from V and 0 from J, leaving 11 bases between them. The CDR3 has 15 amino acids. Germline V gives CDR1 SGHNT, CDR2 YYREEE (reference sequence). The CDR3 bases are TGTGCCAGCAGCTCCCTAGAAGCTAGCACAGATACGCAGTATTTT. This translates into CASSSLEASTDTQYF.

The chain uses TRBV6-6 and TRBJ1-2, with D hard to call. Trimming shortened V by 7 bases and J by 1 base, and 16 bases separated the two germline ends. Germline V gives CDR1 MNHNY, CDR2 SVGAGI (reference sequence). The CDR3 runs to 15 residues. CDR3: CASKLEGRSNYGYTF. Here the CDR3 DNA reads TGTGCCAGCAAACTCGAGGGCAGGAGTAACTATGGCTACACCTTC.

This clonotype was observed at least ten times. The chain combines TRBV7-3 with TRBJ1-1, with a possible D match to TRBD1 (5 bases). The V end lost 6 bases, the J end lost 4 bases, and 15 bases lay between the germline ends. This CDR3 is built from 14 residues. CDR1 and CDR2 (germline): SGHTA, FQGTGA. The CDR3 DNA follows: TGTGCCAGCAGTTCTACAGGTGGGGGCACTGAAGCTTTCTTT. Amino acids: CASSSTGGGTEAFF.

The chain combines TRBV7-8 with TRBJ2-1; D gene ambiguous. CDR3 length: 12 amino acids. Trimming removed 8 bases from V and 10 bases from J, with 15 bases in between. Germline V gene sequence: CDR1 SGHVS, CDR2 FQNEAQ. CDR3 in DNA: TGTGCCAGCGGCCATGGATCTGGAGAGCAGTTCTTC. Its translation: CASGHGSGEQFF.

This clonotype was detected only a few times. V usage is TRBV25-1 and J usage is TRBJ2-1, with TRBD1 as a possible D gene (5 bases). Germline CDR1 and CDR2: MGHDK and SYGVNS. Trimming shortened V by 0 bases and J by 3 bases, and 9 bases separated the two germline ends. The CDR3 contains 15 residues. CDR3 nucleotide sequence: TGTGCCAGCAGTGAATATGACCAGGGCTACAATGAGCAGTTCTTC. This encodes CASSEYDQGYNEQFF.

The chain joins TRBV7-9 to TRBJ1-1; no definite D call. This CDR3 region has 11 residues. Trimming cost V 10 bases and J 4 bases, with 10 bases left between them. CDR1 SEHNR and CDR2 FQNEAQ come from the germline V gene (reference sequence). The CDR3 nucleotides are TGTGCCACCATCGGGTCCACTGAAGCTTTCTTT. Protein: CATIGSTEAFF.

CDR3 protein: CASSRWSTTGVSNQPQHF. CDR3 DNA: TGTGCCAGCAGCCGATGGTCAACGACAGGGGTTAGCAATCAGCCCCAGCATTTT. This chain joins TRBV5-6 and TRBJ1-5; TRBD1 matches 8 bases. With V trimmed by 4 bases and J by 0 bases, 12 bases remained unmatched. Germline CDR1 reads SGHDT; CDR2 reads YYEEEE. CDR3 length: 18 amino acids. Looking up the rest from reference TRBV5-6 and TRBJ1-5 gives the full variable domain: DAGVTQSPTHLIKTRGQQVTLRCSPKSGHDTVSWYQQALGQGPQFIFQYYEEEERQRGNFPDRFSGHQFPNYSSELNVNALLLGDSALYLCASSRWSTTGVSNQPQHFGDGTRLSIL.

This rearrangement joins TRBV24-1 to TRBJ2-3; the match to TRBD2 covers 10 bases. Per the germline V gene, CDR1 is KGHDR and CDR2 is SFDVKD. There are 15 residues in the CDR3. With V trimmed by 3 bases and J by 4 bases, 3 bases remained unmatched. As DNA, the CDR3 is TGTGCCACCAGTGATGCCAGCGGGGGGGCAGATACGCAGTATTTT. Protein: CATSDASGGADTQYF.

The chain links TRBV29-1 to TRBJ2-1; 7 bases are a match to TRBD1. The CDR3 covers 12 residues. V was pared by 4 bases and J by 5 bases, with 2 bases of the junction left unmatched. Germline loops: CDR1 SQVTM, CDR2 ANQGSEA. In DNA, the CDR3 is TGCAGCGTTGCACAGGGGAACAATGAGCAGTTCTTC. Translation: CSVAQGNNEQFF.

The rearrangement uses TRBV28 and TRBJ1-2; 11 positions agree with TRBD1. Germline CDR1 and CDR2: MDHEN and SYDVKM. With 5 bases clipped from V and 2 bases from J, the junction kept 4 bases outside the gene matches. The CDR3 loop spans 15 amino acids. The CDR3 sequence: CASSTGQGVNYGYTF. CDR3 in DNA: TGTGCCAGCAGTACGGGACAGGGGGTCAACTATGGCTACACCTTC.

This chain joins TRBV19 and TRBJ2-7, with TRBD1 as a possible D gene (7 bases). The germline gives CDR1 LNHDA, CDR2 SQIVND (reference sequence). The ends were cut back, 9 bases at V and 1 base at J, with 10 bases in the middle. This CDR3 spans 12 amino acids. The CDR3 spells CASAGQSYEQYF. The CDR3 nucleotides are TGTGCCAGCGCGGGACAGTCCTACGAGCAGTACTTC.

A word on this clonotype: A much bigger clone sits one base away, suggesting this may be a read error. The chain combines TRBV6-6 with TRBJ1-2, with D possibly TRBD1 on 5 matching bases. With 7 bases removed from V and 0 bases from J, the gap between germline ends came to 12 bases. This CDR3 is 14 amino acids long. The germline V gene encodes CDR1 MNHNY and CDR2 SVGAGI (reference sequence). The CDR3 is CASTRGTANYGYTF. DNA for the CDR3: TGTGCCAGCACCCGGGGCACAGCTAACTATGGCTACACCTTC.

Ten or more counts support this clonotype. The CDR3, as DNA: TGTGCCAGCAGTGAAGACAGCTTGAACACTGAAGCTTTCTTT. Protein sequence: CASSEDSLNTEAFF. This chain uses TRBV6-1 with TRBJ1-1; D not certain. CDR3 length: 14 residues. The ends were cut back, 1 base at V and 0 bases at J, with 6 bases in the middle. Germline V gives CDR1 MNHNS, CDR2 SASEGT.

In this sample, this clonotype turned up a few times. The genes are TRBV7-2 and TRBJ2-7; D is unclear. Germline-derived CDR1 and CDR2 are SGHTA and FQGNSA. Deletions cut 7 bases from V and 5 bases from J, with 12 bases between. The CDR3 length is 12 residues. The CDR3 nucleotides read TGTGCCAGCACCACATCGGGCAACGAGCAGTACTTC. It encodes CASTTSGNEQYF.

CDR3 sequence: CASSLGWDRGQPQHF. Here the CDR3 DNA reads TGTGCCAGCAGTTTAGGGTGGGACAGGGGACAGCCCCAGCATTTT. The chain carries TRBV12-3 or TRBV12-4 and TRBJ1-5; TRBD1 matches 10 bases. The CDR3 has 15 residues. The V gene end was trimmed by 1 base and the J gene end by 7 bases; junction bases not matched to a gene: 4.

This clonotype showed up just a few times. This sequence joins TRBV7-3 and TRBJ2-3, with 7 bases matching TRBD1. CDR3 length: 14 amino acids. J was trimmed by 4 bases and V by 4 bases; bases with no gene match: 5. CDR1 SGHTA and CDR2 FQGTGA come from the germline V gene. CDR3 bases: TGTGCCAGCAGCTACGACAGGGTGTCAGATACGCAGTATTTT. It codes for CASSYDRVSDTQYF.